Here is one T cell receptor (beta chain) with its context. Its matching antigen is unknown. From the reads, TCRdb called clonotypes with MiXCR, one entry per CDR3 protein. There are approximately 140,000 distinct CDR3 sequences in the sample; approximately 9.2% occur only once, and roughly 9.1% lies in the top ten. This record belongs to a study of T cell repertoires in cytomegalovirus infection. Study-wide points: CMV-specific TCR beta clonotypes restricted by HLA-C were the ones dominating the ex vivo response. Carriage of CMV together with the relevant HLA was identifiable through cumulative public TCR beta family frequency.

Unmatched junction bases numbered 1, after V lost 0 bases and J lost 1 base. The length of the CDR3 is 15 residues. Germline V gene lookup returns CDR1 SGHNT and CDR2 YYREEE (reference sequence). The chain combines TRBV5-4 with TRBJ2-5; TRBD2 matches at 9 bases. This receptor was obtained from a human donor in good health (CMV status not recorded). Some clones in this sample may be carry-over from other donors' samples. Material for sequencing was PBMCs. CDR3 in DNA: TGTGCCAGCAGCTTGGGGCGGGGGGGCCAAGAGACCCAGTACTTC. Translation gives CASSLGRGGQETQYF.